The present T cell receptor beta chain was sequenced within a study of blood T cell repertoires in COVID-19. Study at large: The United States, Italy and Spain were the sources of the acute and convalescent COVID-19 samples. T cells, B-cell-depleted T cells, or PBMCs supplied cDNA or gDNA.

Authors' data handling: Reference gene primer amplification gave nucleated cell count estimates. Using immunoSEQ multiplex PCR, the repertoire was profiled, and TCRdb retains in-frame clones only, with some absent. V and J calls and clone size are copied from that table; D and trimming were computed from the DNA. The sample records 55,000 to 70,000 clones, roughly 86% being singletons. CDR3 size: 16 residues. V was cut by 4 bases and J by 6 bases, with 21 bases left in between. In germline, CDR1 is MGHDK, CDR2 SYGVNS. The receptor was derived from a man in his 60s with active or convalescent COVID-19. The sample taken for sequencing was peripheral blood. The J gene is TRBJ1-1, the V gene TRBV25-1, with a weak D call TRBD1 (6 bases). The CDR3, as DNA: TGTGCCAGCAGTGCTACAGGGTACGGTGGGATGGCTGAAGCTTTCTTT. Translating gives CASSATGYGGMAEAFF. Based on the CDR3 plus reference TRBV25-1 and TRBJ1-1, the full variable domain is EADIYQTPRYLVIGTGKKITLECSQTMGHDKMYWYQQDPGMELHLIHYSYGVNSTEKGDLSSESTVSRIRTEHFPLTLESARPSHTSQYLCASSATGYGGMAEAFFGQGTRLTVV.